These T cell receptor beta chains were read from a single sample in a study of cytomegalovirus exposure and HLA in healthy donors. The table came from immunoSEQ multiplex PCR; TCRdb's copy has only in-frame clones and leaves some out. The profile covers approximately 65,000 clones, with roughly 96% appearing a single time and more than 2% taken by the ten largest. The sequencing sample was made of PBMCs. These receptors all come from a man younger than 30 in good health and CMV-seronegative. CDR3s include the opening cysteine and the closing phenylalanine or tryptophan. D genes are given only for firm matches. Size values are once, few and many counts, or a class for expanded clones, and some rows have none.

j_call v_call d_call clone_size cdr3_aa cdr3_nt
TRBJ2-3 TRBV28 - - CASRSSTDTQYF TGTGCCAGCAGATCTAGCACAGATACGCAGTATTTT
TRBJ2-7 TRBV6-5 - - CAITGLNEQYF TGTGCCATCACAGGGTTAAACGAGCAGTACTTC
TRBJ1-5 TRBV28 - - CASIRQGGNYQPQHF TGTGCCAGCATACGCCAAGGGGGTAACTATCAGCCCCAGCATTTT
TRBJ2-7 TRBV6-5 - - CASTEYEQYF TGTGCCAGCACCGAGTACGAGCAGTACTTC
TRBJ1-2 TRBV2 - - CASSDGYGYTF TGTGCCAGCAGTGACGGCTATGGCTACACCTTC
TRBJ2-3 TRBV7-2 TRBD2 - CASSLFPSGNTDTQYF TGTGCCAGCAGCTTATTTCCTAGCGGTAACACAGATACGCAGTATTTT
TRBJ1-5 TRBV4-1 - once CASSQDGGRQPQHF TGCGCCAGCAGCCAAGATGGGGGCAGGCAGCCCCAGCATTTT
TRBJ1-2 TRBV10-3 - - CAISLNNRDGYTF TGTGCCATCAGCCTAAATAACAGGGACGGCTACACCTTC
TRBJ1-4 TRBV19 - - CASSRSHKLFF TGTGCCAGTAGTCGGAGCCACAAACTGTTTTTT
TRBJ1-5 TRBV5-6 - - CASSLGGHQPQHF TGTGCCAGCAGCTTGGGGGGGCATCAGCCCCAGCATTTT
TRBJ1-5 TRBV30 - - CAWSSHRVSNQPQHF TGTGCCTGGAGTTCACACAGGGTGAGCAATCAGCCCCAGCATTTT
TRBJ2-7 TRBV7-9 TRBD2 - CASSLKAGTSSSEQYF TGTGCCAGCAGCTTAAAGGCCGGGACTAGTTCTTCCGAGCAGTACTTC
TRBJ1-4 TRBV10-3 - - CAISESREKLFF TGTGCCATCAGTGAGTCCCGGGAAAAACTGTTTTTT
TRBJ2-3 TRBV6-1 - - CASSQDIPESHRYPQYF TGTGCCAGCAGTCAAGACATTCCAGAGAGTCACAGATACCCGCAGTATTTT
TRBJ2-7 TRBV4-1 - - CASSQEGGVGEQYF TGCGCCAGCAGCCAAGAAGGGGGGGTAGGCGAGCAGTACTTC
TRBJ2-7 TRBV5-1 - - CASSLTGAGGEQYF TGCGCCAGCAGCTTAACAGGTGCCGGGGGCGAGCAGTACTTC
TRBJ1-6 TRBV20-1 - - CSAHLAPLHF TGCAGTGCCCATTTAGCACCCCTCCACTTT
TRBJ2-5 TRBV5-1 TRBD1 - CASSLNVGQGETQYF TGCGCCAGCAGCTTGAACGTCGGACAGGGAGAGACCCAGTACTTC
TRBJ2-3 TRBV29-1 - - CSVLRNEASPDTQYF TGCAGCGTCCTCCGGAACGAGGCAAGCCCAGATACGCAGTATTTT
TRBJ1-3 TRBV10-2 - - CASAGGGGNTIYF TGCGCCAGCGCGGGGGGTGGTGGAAACACCATATATTTT
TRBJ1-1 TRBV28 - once CASSSAQGGTEAFF TGTGCCAGCAGTAGCGCCCAGGGTGGCACTGAAGCTTTCTTT
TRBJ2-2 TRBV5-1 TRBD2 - CASSLFSSGSNTGELFF TGCGCCAGCAGCTTGTTTTCTAGCGGGAGTAACACCGGGGAGCTGTTTTTT
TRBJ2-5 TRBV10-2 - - CASSENSRGETQYF TGCGCCAGCAGTGAGAACTCTCGGGGGGAGACCCAGTACTTC
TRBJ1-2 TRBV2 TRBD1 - CASTTGTGGIYGYTF TGTGCCAGCACTACCGGGACAGGCGGTATTTATGGCTACACCTTC
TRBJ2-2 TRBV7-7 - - CASSTQGTGELFF TGTGCTAGCAGCACGCAGGGGACCGGGGAGCTGTTTTTT
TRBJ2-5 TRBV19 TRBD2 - CASSILAGGPGTQYF TGTGCCAGTAGTATACTAGCGGGAGGGCCAGGGACCCAGTACTTC
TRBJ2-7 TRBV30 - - CAWSVGGMAYEQYF TGTGCCTGGAGTGTCGGCGGGATGGCCTACGAGCAGTACTTC
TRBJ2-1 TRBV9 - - CASSSGESYNEQFF TGTGCCAGCAGCTCGGGGGAGTCCTACAATGAGCAGTTCTTC
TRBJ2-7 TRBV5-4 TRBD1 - CASSSIGQVSYEQYF TGTGCCAGCAGTTCCATTGGACAGGTGTCCTACGAGCAGTACTTC
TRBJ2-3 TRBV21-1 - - CASSPHCGGRAPDTQYF TGTGCCAGCAGCCCCCACTGCGGCGGGAGGGCCCCAGATACGCAGTATTTT
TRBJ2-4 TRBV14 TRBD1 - CASSRQGRWDIQYF TGTGCCAGCAGCCGACAGGGTCGTTGGGACATTCAGTACTTC
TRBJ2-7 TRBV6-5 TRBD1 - CASSPNRGPYEQYF TGTGCCAGCAGTCCCAACAGGGGGCCGTACGAGCAGTACTTC
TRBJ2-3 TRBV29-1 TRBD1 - CSVEGTGDNTQYF TGCAGCGTTGAAGGGACAGGCGATAATACGCAGTATTTT